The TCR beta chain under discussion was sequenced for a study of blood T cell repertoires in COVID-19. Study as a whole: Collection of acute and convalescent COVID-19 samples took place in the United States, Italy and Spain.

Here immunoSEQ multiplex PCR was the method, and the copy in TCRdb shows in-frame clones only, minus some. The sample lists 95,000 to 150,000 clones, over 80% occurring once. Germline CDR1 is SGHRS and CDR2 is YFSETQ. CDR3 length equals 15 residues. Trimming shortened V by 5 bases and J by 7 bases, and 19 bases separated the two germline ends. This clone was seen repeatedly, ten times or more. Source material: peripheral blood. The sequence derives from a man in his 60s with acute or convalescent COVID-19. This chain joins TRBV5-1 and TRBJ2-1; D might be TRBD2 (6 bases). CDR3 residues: CASSFWTEGSNEQFF. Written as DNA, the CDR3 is TGCGCCAGCAGTTTTTGGACGGAGGGGAGTAATGAGCAGTTCTTC.